The 10 T cell receptor beta chains below all came from one sample that was sequenced in a study of T cells in Graves' hyperthyroidism and ophthalmopathy. RNA transcripts yielded amplified TCR beta CDR3 regions. The HTBI set primed first-round TCR CDR3 RT-PCR. TCRdb used MiXCR to reprocess the multiplex PCR reads, holding one entry per CDR3 protein. Seen here are fewer than 750,000 distinct CDR3 sequences, roughly 15% observed once, and the top ten hold about 12%. The sample consisted of blood. The origin of the receptors is a woman between 45 and 65 years old with Graves' ophthalmopathy.

Only a few counts were recorded for this clonotype. This rearrangement joins TRBV29-1 to TRBJ2-6; 9 bases line up with TRBD2. Germline V CDR1 and CDR2: SQVTM, ANQGSEA. Trimming cost V 4 bases and J 0 bases; bases outside gene matches: 7. The CDR3 covers 17 residues. CDR3 bases: TGCAGCGTTGTTTTCCTAGCGGGAATCTCTGGGGCCAACGTCCTGACTTTC. Residues: CSVVFLAGISGANVLTF. The variable domain in full, with the rest retrieved from reference TRBV29-1 and TRBJ2-6, is SAVISQKPSRDICQRGTSLTIQCQVDSQVTMMFWYRQQPGQSLTLIATANQGSEATYESGFVIDKFPISRPNLTFSTLTVSNMSPEDSSIYLCSVVFLAGISGANVLTFGAGSRLTVL.

The chain links TRBV7-3 to TRBJ2-7, with 8 bases matching TRBD1. The germline CDR1 and CDR2 sequences are SGHTA and FQGTGA. Trimming cost V 4 bases and J 7 bases; bases outside gene matches: 6. The CDR3 loop spans 13 amino acids. Here the CDR3 reads CASSSDRVGEQYF. In DNA form, the CDR3 reads TGTGCCAGCAGCTCGGACAGGGTGGGAGAGCAGTACTTC. The full variable domain, completed using reference TRBV7-3 and TRBJ2-7, is GAGVSQTPSNKVTEKGKYVELRCDPISGHTALYWYRQSLGQGPEFLIYFQGTGAADDSGLPNDRFFAVRPEGSVSTLKIQRTERGDSAVYLCASSSDRVGEQYFGPGTRLTVT.

This clonotype was seen a few times. CDR3: CASSSHSGSKPQHF. The CDR3 nucleotides read TGTGCCAGCAGTTCCCACTCTGGGTCGAAGCCCCAGCATTTT. This chain uses TRBV27 with TRBJ1-5; D uncertain. The germline CDR1 and CDR2 sequences are MNHEY and SMNVEV (reference sequence). This CDR3 comprises 14 residues. Trimming pared 4 bases from V and 8 bases from J, leaving 15 bases between.

The genes are TRBV10-3 and TRBJ2-2, with 14 bases aligning to TRBD2. CDR1 is ENHRY and CDR2 is SYGVKD in the germline V gene. V shed 3 bases and J 4 bases; nucleotides not matched to a gene: 10. The CDR3 spans 19 residues. In nucleotides, the CDR3 is TGTGCCATCAGTGACCCTGGACTAGCGGGAGGACCGGCCACCGGGGAGCTGTTTTTT. It specifies CAISDPGLAGGPATGELFF.

This clonotype was detected only a few times. V gene TRBV5-1 combines with J gene TRBJ1-4, with TRBD1 as a possible D gene (5 bases). Germline CDR1 and CDR2: SGHRS and YFSETQ. CDR3 length: 16 residues. V dropped 4 bases and J dropped 12 bases, with 25 bases sitting between them. CDR3 DNA: TGCGCCAGCAGCCTGGGAAATGCGGGGGTTTTTGGGGAACTGTTTTTT. Its protein product is CASSLGNAGVFGELFF.

The sample holds many counts of this clonotype. This chain uses TRBV10-3 with TRBJ2-5; 7 bases are a match to TRBD2. Germline lookup yields CDR1 ENHRY and CDR2 SYGVKD. The CDR3 runs to 10 residues. V dropped 10 bases and J dropped 5; count of bases not matched to a gene: 1. Here the CDR3 DNA reads TGTGCCACGCGGGAGGAGACCCAGTACTTC. Amino acid sequence: CATREETQYF.

This clonotype was recorded many times. The V call is TRBV7-2, the J call TRBJ1-1; D is undetermined. CDR1 SGHTA and CDR2 FQGNSA come from the germline V gene. V lost 3 bases and J lost 1, with 9 bases in between. The CDR3 spans 14 residues. CDR3 region: CASSFKTGNTEAFF. DNA of the CDR3: TGTGCCAGCAGCTTTAAGACGGGGAACACTGAAGCTTTCTTT.

This clonotype showed up many times. The genes are TRBV18 and TRBJ1-1, with 8 nucleotides matching TRBD1. V shed 3 bases, J shed 11 bases, and the junction held 11 bases outside the gene matches. The germline CDR1 and CDR2 sequences are KGHSH and LQKENI. The CDR3 spans 14 residues. CDR3: CASSPSGQVGVAFF. CDR3 nucleotide sequence: TGTGCCAGCTCACCTTCGGGACAGGTCGGAGTGGCTTTCTTT.

J is TRBJ2-7 and V is TRBV7-8; 10 nucleotides align to TRBD2. The CDR3 covers 15 residues. V dropped 5 bases and J dropped 7; count of bases not matched to a gene: 11. Germline V lookup: CDR1 SGHVS, CDR2 FQNEAQ. For the CDR3, the DNA is TGTGCCAGCAGCCGAGACGCTAGCGGGAGTAGTGAGCAGTACTTC. Protein sequence: CASSRDASGSSEQYF.

In this sample, this clonotype turned up many times. The V and J genes are TRBV6-2 or TRBV6-3 and TRBJ1-5; D perhaps matches TRBD1 (5 bases). The CDR3 covers 15 residues. Germline CDR1 MNHEY, CDR2 SVGEGT. V was cut by 2 bases and J by 7 bases, with 15 bases left in between. The CDR3: CASSYREERGQPQHF. CDR3 coding DNA: TGTGCCAGCAGTTACCGAGAGGAACGGGGCCAGCCCCAGCATTTT.